This entry lists 20 T cell receptor beta chains sequenced from one sample in a study of blood T cells in healthy people across ages. A second PCR, run for roughly 6 to 11 cycles, used a sample-barcoded 5' primer plus a J-beta primer mix. MiXCR was run by TCRdb on the 5' RACE reads, yielding one entry per CDR3 protein. The repertoire holds 600,000 to 1,000,000 distinct CDR3 sequences, with around 25% as singletons. These same records also appear under a second study, on T cells of mothers and their children.

Sequenced input: blood. Receptors were obtained from a boy under 18 in good health.

The V gene is TRBV7-9, the J gene TRBJ1-4; no clear D. The germline gives CDR1 SEHNR, CDR2 FQNEAQ (reference sequence). There are 14 residues in the CDR3. V gave up 1 base and J gave up 3 bases, with 6 bases separating them. The CDR3 coding sequence is TGTGCCAGCAGCTTAGGGGTGCCTAATGAAAAACTGTTTTTT. Protein: CASSLGVPNEKLFF.

The genes are TRBV5-1 and TRBJ2-5; D may be TRBD1 or TRBD2 (5 bases each). The germline gives CDR1 SGHRS, CDR2 YFSETQ. V was trimmed by 2 bases and J by 0 bases, leaving 11 bases between them. CDR3 size: 15 residues. In DNA, the CDR3 is TGCGCCAGCAGCTTCGAGGGACGGTACCAAGAGACCCAGTACTTC. This translates into CASSFEGRYQETQYF.

This clonotype was observed a handful of times. The chain is built from TRBV28 and TRBJ2-7, with TRBD1 matching over 7 bases. The ends lost 6 bases at V and 2 bases at J; junction bases unmatched: 7. Germline V gives CDR1 MDHEN, CDR2 SYDVKM. CDR3 length: 14 amino acids. The CDR3 loop is CASSRQGPPYEQYF. The CDR3 DNA reads TGTGCCAGCAGCCGACAGGGCCCTCCCTACGAGCAGTACTTC. Using reference TRBV28 and TRBJ2-7 for the parts outside the CDR3, the full variable domain is DVKVTQSSRYLVKRTGEKVFLECVQDMDHENMFWYRQDPGLGLRLIYFSYDVKMKEKGDIPEGYSVSREKKERFSLILESASTNQTSMYLCASSRQGPPYEQYFGPGTRLTVT.

The rearrangement links TRBV5-1 to TRBJ2-7; 11 nucleotides match TRBD1. Germline V CDR1 and CDR2: SGHRS, YFSETQ. CDR3 length: 13 amino acids. V lost 3 bases to trimming and J lost 6 bases; unmatched junction nucleotides: 2. CDR3 sequence: CASSWGQGGEQYF. CDR3 coding DNA: TGCGCCAGCAGCTGGGGACAGGGGGGCGAGCAGTACTTC.

This clonotype was observed a few times. The CDR3, as DNA: TGTGCCAGCAGTGTCCGGGGACTCACAGATACGCAGTATTTT. Translated, it gives CASSVRGLTDTQYF. The chain has TRBV7-2 and TRBJ2-3, with D maybe TRBD2 (6 bases). V was clipped by 6 bases and J by 2 bases, with 12 bases between them. The CDR3 spans 14 residues. Germline CDR1 is SGHTA and CDR2 is FQGNSA. Full variable domain (missing parts from reference TRBV7-2 and TRBJ2-3): GAGVSQSPSNKVTEKGKDVELRCDPISGHTALYWYRQSLGQGLEFLIYFQGNSAPDKSGLPSDRFSAERTGGSVSTLTIQRTQQEDSAVYLCASSVRGLTDTQYFGPGTRLTVL.

J is TRBJ2-5 and V is TRBV12-3 or TRBV12-4, with D maybe TRBD2 (6 bases). The CDR3 length is 14 residues. V gave up 1 base and J gave up 6 bases, with 12 bases separating them. The CDR3 region has the DNA TGTGCCAGCAGTTTAGTGGGAGGAAGGCAGACCCAGTACTTC. Translating gives CASSLVGGRQTQYF.

The chain couples TRBV29-1 to TRBJ2-2; D is unresolved. Germline lookup yields CDR1 SQVTM and CDR2 ANQGSEA. V was clipped by 3 bases and J by 4 bases, with 6 bases between them. The CDR3 length is 12 residues. CDR3 DNA: TGCAGCGTTGACTCGAGCACCGGGGAGCTGTTTTTT. As protein: CSVDSSTGELFF.

The chain recombines TRBV12-3 or TRBV12-4 with TRBJ1-2; maybe TRBD1 (5 bases). V lost 5 bases, J lost 8 bases, and 18 bases lay in between. CDR3 length: 14 residues. As DNA, the CDR3 is TGTGCCAGCAGTCTACAGGTTTTCGGCTGGGGCTACACCTTC. Protein: CASSLQVFGWGYTF.

This chain uses TRBV28 with TRBJ2-5; 8 bases match TRBD2. The J call may be wrong; the DNA end is better matched by TRBJ2-1. Germline CDR1 is MDHEN and CDR2 is SYDVKM. This CDR3 comprises 15 residues. The chain's CDR3 is CASSRLGGRSNEQFF. DNA of the CDR3: TGTGCCAGCAGCCGACTCGGCGGGAGGTCCAATGAGCAGTTCTTC.

This clonotype was seen only a few times. V gene TRBV27 combines with J gene TRBJ1-1, with a weak D call TRBD1 (6 bases). Germline assignment: CDR1 MNHEY and CDR2 SMNVEV (reference sequence). The V end lost 5 bases, the J end lost 4 bases, and 14 bases lay between the germline ends. This CDR3 region has 14 residues. In nucleotides, the CDR3 is TGTGCCAGCAGTGTCCGTACAGGGTTCACTGAAGCTTTCTTT. This sequence encodes CASSVRTGFTEAFF.

This chain connects TRBV20-1 to TRBJ2-1, with 12 nucleotides matching TRBD2. CDR1 and CDR2 from the germline V gene are DFQATT and SNEGSKA (reference sequence). Losses at the gene ends were 5 bases for V and 5 bases for J; bases not matched to a gene: 4. CDR3 length: 14 amino acids. DNA for the CDR3: TGCAGTGCTGAGACTAGCGGGAGAAACAATGAGCAGTTCTTC. Translation: CSAETSGRNNEQFF.

J is TRBJ2-1 and V is TRBV28; D might be TRBD1 (6 bases). Trimming took 4 bases from V and 5 from J, leaving 12 bases between them. The CDR3 spans 14 residues. The germline gives CDR1 MDHEN, CDR2 SYDVKM. The CDR3 spells CASSSTGTNNEQFF. The CDR3 DNA is TGTGCCAGCAGTTCGACCGGGACAAACAATGAGCAGTTCTTC.

This clonotype was picked up a small number of times. The V call is TRBV28, the J call TRBJ2-2; D might be TRBD2 (5 bases). Germline CDR1 is MDHEN and CDR2 is SYDVKM. The length of the CDR3 is 14 residues. Trimming took 7 bases from V and 8 from J, leaving 17 bases between them. The CDR3 DNA follows: TGTGCCAGCACCCAATTCTCGGGGTTTGGGGAGCTGTTTTTT. Translated: CASTQFSGFGELFF.

Regarding this clonotype: One junction end does not reproduce the germline sequence, and a read error may be involved. The rearrangement uses TRBV15 and TRBJ2-5; 8 bases are a match to TRBD2. The CDR3 consists of 13 residues. Germline CDR1 LNHNV, CDR2 YYDKDF (reference sequence). CDR3 DNA sequence: TGTGCCACCAGCAGAGATCGGGAGGGAAGAGGGTTCTTC. Translation: CATSRDREGRGFF.

This clonotype was observed a few times. The J gene is TRBJ2-4, the V gene TRBV28, with 11 bases that match TRBD1. This CDR3 is 15 amino acids long. J lost 4 bases, V lost 4 bases, and 3 bases had no gene match. Germline CDR1 reads MDHEN; CDR2 reads SYDVKM. The CDR3, as DNA: TGTGCCAGCAGTTCCGGGACAGGGGGGAAAAACATTCAGTACTTC. Translated: CASSSGTGGKNIQYF.

V and J are TRBV4-3 and TRBJ2-7; tentatively, D is TRBD2 (6 bases). In germline, CDR1 is LGHNA, CDR2 YSLEER. The CDR3 covers 13 residues. V gave up 5 bases and J gave up 3 bases, with 11 bases separating them. The CDR3 nucleotides read TGCGCCAGCAGCAAGGGACTGGGCTACGAGCAGTACTTC. It translates to CASSKGLGYEQYF.

This clonotype has just a few counts. The V gene is TRBV9, the J gene TRBJ1-2; D ambiguous. The CDR3 sequence is 15 residues long. CDR1 is SGDLS, CDR2 YYNGEE, per germline. Trimming removed 3 bases at V and 8 bases at J, with 20 bases between. The CDR3 protein is CASSEDGIAGVGYTF. Written as DNA, the CDR3 is TGTGCCAGCAGCGAAGACGGGATCGCGGGCGTCGGCTACACCTTC.

The V and J genes are TRBV9 and TRBJ2-1, with TRBD2 as a possible D gene (6 bases). Germline V gives CDR1 SGDLS, CDR2 YYNGEE. V was trimmed by 3 bases and J by 3 bases, leaving 13 bases between them. The CDR3 is 15 residues long. The CDR3 DNA follows: TGTGCCAGCAGCGCGCGCGGGGTGATCTACAATGAGCAGTTCTTC. Protein: CASSARGVIYNEQFF.

This rearrangement joins TRBV5-1 to TRBJ2-1; 9 bases fit TRBD2. The CDR3 extends over 16 amino acids. V dropped 4 bases and J dropped 2; count of bases not matched to a gene: 7. The germline V gene has CDR1 SGHRS and CDR2 YFSETQ. The CDR3 loop reads CASSLIAGVAYNEQFF. CDR3 DNA: TGCGCCAGCAGCCTTATAGCGGGAGTAGCCTACAATGAGCAGTTCTTC. Using reference TRBV5-1 and TRBJ2-1 for the parts outside the CDR3, the full variable domain is KAGVTQTPRYLIKTRGQQVTLSCSPISGHRSVSWYQQTPGQGLQFLFEYFSETQRNKGNFPGRFSGRQFSNSRSEMNVSTLELGDSALYLCASSLIAGVAYNEQFFGPGTRLTVL.

This clonotype was seen at least ten times. The chain combines TRBV27 with TRBJ2-2; 8 positions match TRBD1. CDR3 size: 13 residues. Germline CDR1 and CDR2: MNHEY and SMNVEV (reference sequence). V lost 3 bases and J lost 6; bases outside the gene matches: 0. CDR3 sequence (DNA): TGTGCCAGCAGTTTGACAGGGGCCGGGGAGCTGTTTTTT. Protein sequence: CASSLTGAGELFF.